One and the same sample provided the 5 T cell receptor beta chains below, sequenced in a study of vaccination and CD4 T cells after COVID-19. Described treatment: approximately 11-day PBMC culture with coronavirus spike peptide pools or control peptides (ViraFEST assay). Researchers used the Oncomine TCR Beta short-read assay to sequence DNA from cultured CD4+ T cells. MiXCR was run by TCRdb on the PCR reads, yielding one entry per CDR3 protein. The sample records 10,000 to 12,000 distinct CDR3 sequences, over 60% being singletons. These receptors have no known antigen. Sequenced input: CD4+ T cells from blood, cultured in vitro. The receptors derive from a human donor who had recovered from COVID-19.

This sequence joins TRBV20-1 and TRBJ1-2, with unresolved D. V lost 5 bases and J lost 8, with 24 bases in between. In germline, CDR1 is DFQATT, CDR2 SNEGSKA (reference sequence). There are 15 residues in the CDR3. The CDR3, as DNA: TGCAGTGCTGATGTGGCCGCCAGCCGTCTGGGAGGCTACACCTTC. Translating it yields CSADVAASRLGGYTF.

The chain has TRBV6-2 or TRBV6-3 and TRBJ2-7; D may be TRBD2 (5 bases). This CDR3 has 12 residues. From germline, CDR1 is MNHEY and CDR2 SVGEGT. Trimming cost V 9 bases and J 1 base, with 10 bases left between them. CDR3 coding DNA: TGTGCCAGTTGCGGGTATTCCTACGAGCAGTACTTC. Translation gives CASCGYSYEQYF.

The V gene is TRBV20-1, the J gene TRBJ1-5, with a weak D call TRBD1 (5 bases). The CDR3 spans 15 residues. Germline V gene data show CDR1 as DFQATT and CDR2 as SNEGSKA (reference sequence). V was shortened by 0 bases and J by 3 bases, with 12 bases between the two germline ends. The CDR3 DNA follows: TGCAGTGCTAGAGAAGGGGATGGGGACAATCAGCCCCAGCATTTT. Translation gives CSAREGDGDNQPQHF.

V is TRBV24-1 and J is TRBJ2-2; TRBD2 matches at 7 bases. CDR1 KGHDR and CDR2 SFDVKD come from the germline V gene. Trimming at V came to 2 bases and at J to 9 bases, leaving 8 bases not matched to a gene. This CDR3 comprises 15 residues. CDR3 protein: CATSDSGGGSRELFF. The CDR3 DNA sequence: TGTGCCACCAGTGATTCGGGGGGAGGAAGCCGGGAGCTGTTTTTT.

This chain joins TRBV11-2 and TRBJ2-5; D might be TRBD1 (5 bases). Trimming cost V 1 base and J 3 bases, with 12 bases left between them. Per the germline V gene, CDR1 is SGHAT and CDR2 is FQNNGV. This CDR3 has 15 amino acids. The chain's CDR3 is CASSLGVGREETQYF. The CDR3 DNA reads as TGTGCCAGCAGCTTAGGCGTCGGCAGGGAAGAGACCCAGTACTTC. Drawing the rest from reference TRBV11-2 and TRBJ2-5, the complete variable domain is EAGVAQSPRYKIIEKRQSVAFWCNPISGHATLYWYQQILGQGPKLLIQFQNNGVVDDSQLPKDRFSAERLKGVDSTLKIQPAKLEDSAVYLCASSLGVGREETQYFGPGTRLLVL.